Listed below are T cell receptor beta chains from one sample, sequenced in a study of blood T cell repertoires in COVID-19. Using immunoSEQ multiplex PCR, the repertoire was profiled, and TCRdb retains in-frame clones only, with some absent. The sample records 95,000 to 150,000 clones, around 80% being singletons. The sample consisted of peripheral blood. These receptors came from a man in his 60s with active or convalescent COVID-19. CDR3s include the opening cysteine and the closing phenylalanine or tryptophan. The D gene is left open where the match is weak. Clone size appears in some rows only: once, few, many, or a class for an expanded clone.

cdr3_nt: TGTGCCACCAGTGAGGGCCGGGACAGGGGGTCTCCTGGGGCCAACGTCCTGACTTTC; cdr3_aa: CATSEGRDRGSPGANVLTF; clone_size: NA; j_call: TRBJ2-6; v_call: TRBV24-1; d_call: TRBD1
cdr3_nt: TGTGCCAGCAAGGCGGGAGGGGCCGGGGCCAACGTCCTGACTTTC; cdr3_aa: CASKAGGAGANVLTF; clone_size: NA; j_call: TRBJ2-6; v_call: TRBV6-5; d_call: TRBD2
cdr3_nt: TGTGCCAGCAGCTCTGGAGGGCCACAGGCAGATACGCAGTATTTT; cdr3_aa: CASSSGGPQADTQYF; clone_size: NA; j_call: TRBJ2-3; v_call: TRBV7-9; d_call: NA
cdr3_nt: TGTGCCAGCAGTGAAGCGCTTCGAGGAACTTTCGTAACCCGGGACAGTAATTCACCCCTCCACTTT; cdr3_aa: CASSEALRGTFVTRDSNSPLHF; clone_size: NA; j_call: TRBJ1-6; v_call: TRBV2; d_call: TRBD1
cdr3_nt: TGTGCCACCAGTGACACCGGGTCCACCATATATTTT; cdr3_aa: CATSDTGSTIYF; clone_size: NA; j_call: TRBJ1-3; v_call: TRBV24-1; d_call: NA
cdr3_nt: TGCAGCGTTACTAGCGGATGGAGCACAGATACGCAGTATTTT; cdr3_aa: CSVTSGWSTDTQYF; clone_size: NA; j_call: TRBJ2-3; v_call: TRBV29-1; d_call: TRBD2
cdr3_nt: TGTGCCAGCAGCTTAGGCGGGACTAGCGGGTCTGGAAACATTCAGTACTTC; cdr3_aa: CASSLGGTSGSGNIQYF; clone_size: NA; j_call: TRBJ2-4; v_call: TRBV11-3; d_call: TRBD2
cdr3_nt: TGTGCCATCAGGGAGGACAGGGGACGCCAGGACGGCTACACCTTC; cdr3_aa: CAIREDRGRQDGYTF; clone_size: NA; j_call: TRBJ1-2; v_call: TRBV10-3; d_call: TRBD1
cdr3_nt: TGTGCCACCAGCCTAGATCAGGGGTGGGCGGCCGAGGGTACGCAGTATTTT; cdr3_aa: CATSLDQGWAAEGTQYF; clone_size: NA; j_call: TRBJ2-3; v_call: TRBV15; d_call: NA
cdr3_nt: TGTGCCAGTAGTATCAAGACTAATCAGCCCCAGCATTTT; cdr3_aa: CASSIKTNQPQHF; clone_size: NA; j_call: TRBJ1-5; v_call: TRBV19; d_call: NA
cdr3_nt: TGTGCCAGCAGCCGGACTAGCGGGAGTAGGACCGGGGAGCTGTTTTTT; cdr3_aa: CASSRTSGSRTGELFF; clone_size: few; j_call: TRBJ2-2; v_call: TRBV6-2/TRBV6-3; d_call: TRBD2
cdr3_nt: TGTGCCAGCAGCTTGAGGGCAGGGGCCAATCAGCCCCAGCATTTT; cdr3_aa: CASSLRAGANQPQHF; clone_size: NA; j_call: TRBJ1-5; v_call: TRBV5-5; d_call: NA
cdr3_nt: TGCGCCAGCAGCCAGACGCGGGGCCTGTGGGAGCAGTACTTC; cdr3_aa: CASSQTRGLWEQYF; clone_size: few; j_call: TRBJ2-7; v_call: TRBV4-3; d_call: NA
cdr3_nt: TGTGCCAGCAGCTATGGCCTAGCGGGCCCACACTCCTACGAGCAGTACTTC; cdr3_aa: CASSYGLAGPHSYEQYF; clone_size: NA; j_call: TRBJ2-7; v_call: TRBV7-9; d_call: TRBD2
cdr3_nt: TGTGCCAGCAGCTTACACTGGGAGTCTGGAAACACCATATATTTT; cdr3_aa: CASSLHWESGNTIYF; clone_size: NA; j_call: TRBJ1-3; v_call: TRBV7-2; d_call: NA
cdr3_nt: TGCAGCGTTGGCGGGGCGGGAAGCAAGTACGAGCAGTACTTC; cdr3_aa: CSVGGAGSKYEQYF; clone_size: NA; j_call: TRBJ2-7; v_call: TRBV29-1; d_call: NA
cdr3_nt: TGTGCCAGCTCACCGGGGGGGGAGCCCTACAATGAGCAGTTCTTC; cdr3_aa: CASSPGGEPYNEQFF; clone_size: NA; j_call: TRBJ2-1; v_call: TRBV18; d_call: TRBD2
cdr3_nt: TGTGCCAGCAGGACAGGTTGGGGGTTGGAGCTGTTTTTT; cdr3_aa: CASRTGWGLELFF; clone_size: NA; j_call: TRBJ2-2; v_call: TRBV27; d_call: NA
cdr3_nt: TGTGCCATCAGTGGAGGGACAGGGGCGAACACCGGGGAGCTGTTTTTT; cdr3_aa: CAISGGTGANTGELFF; clone_size: NA; j_call: TRBJ2-2; v_call: TRBV10-3; d_call: TRBD1
cdr3_nt: TGTGCCAGCAGCCCTCTTAGCACCGGGGAGCTGTTTTTT; cdr3_aa: CASSPLSTGELFF; clone_size: NA; j_call: TRBJ2-2; v_call: TRBV7-3; d_call: NA
cdr3_nt: TGTGCCAGCAGCCAGCAGGGGGACCAGCCCCAGCATTTT; cdr3_aa: CASSQQGDQPQHF; clone_size: once; j_call: TRBJ1-5; v_call: TRBV7-9; d_call: TRBD1
cdr3_nt: TGTGCCAGCTCACCGCCAGGGGGTCCAGATACGCAGTATTTT; cdr3_aa: CASSPPGGPDTQYF; clone_size: NA; j_call: TRBJ2-3; v_call: TRBV18; d_call: TRBD1
cdr3_nt: TGTGCCAGCAGCGTAGCCCCGACAGGGAGGTACGAGCAGTACTTC; cdr3_aa: CASSVAPTGRYEQYF; clone_size: NA; j_call: TRBJ2-7; v_call: TRBV9; d_call: NA
cdr3_nt: TGTGCCAGCAGAACTGGGACAGGGTTTCCCTACGAGCAGTACTTC; cdr3_aa: CASRTGTGFPYEQYF; clone_size: NA; j_call: TRBJ2-7; v_call: TRBV28; d_call: TRBD1
cdr3_nt: TGTGCCAGCAGTAATCTAGCGGGCAATTTGCACAATGAGCAGTTCTTC; cdr3_aa: CASSNLAGNLHNEQFF; clone_size: once; j_call: TRBJ2-1; v_call: TRBV28; d_call: TRBD2
cdr3_nt: TGTGCCAGCAGTGGGGACAGGGCGGGCAATCAGCCCCAGCATTTT; cdr3_aa: CASSGDRAGNQPQHF; clone_size: NA; j_call: TRBJ1-5; v_call: TRBV2; d_call: TRBD1
cdr3_nt: TGTGCCAGCAGTGAAGCGCGAGGGCGCACTGAAGCTTTCTTT; cdr3_aa: CASSEARGRTEAFF; clone_size: few; j_call: TRBJ1-1; v_call: TRBV2; d_call: NA
cdr3_nt: TGTGCCAGCTGTCCGGGAGTTGGCGCTAGCGGTCACAATGAGCAGTTCTTC; cdr3_aa: CASCPGVGASGHNEQFF; clone_size: NA; j_call: TRBJ2-1; v_call: TRBV27; d_call: TRBD2
cdr3_nt: TGCGCCAGCAAGCTGGGACATAACCCTGGAAACACCATATATTTT; cdr3_aa: CASKLGHNPGNTIYF; clone_size: NA; j_call: TRBJ1-3; v_call: TRBV10-2; d_call: NA
cdr3_nt: TGTGCCAGCAGCGTAGACAGGATGAACACTGAAGCTTTCTTT; cdr3_aa: CASSVDRMNTEAFF; clone_size: NA; j_call: TRBJ1-1; v_call: TRBV9; d_call: NA